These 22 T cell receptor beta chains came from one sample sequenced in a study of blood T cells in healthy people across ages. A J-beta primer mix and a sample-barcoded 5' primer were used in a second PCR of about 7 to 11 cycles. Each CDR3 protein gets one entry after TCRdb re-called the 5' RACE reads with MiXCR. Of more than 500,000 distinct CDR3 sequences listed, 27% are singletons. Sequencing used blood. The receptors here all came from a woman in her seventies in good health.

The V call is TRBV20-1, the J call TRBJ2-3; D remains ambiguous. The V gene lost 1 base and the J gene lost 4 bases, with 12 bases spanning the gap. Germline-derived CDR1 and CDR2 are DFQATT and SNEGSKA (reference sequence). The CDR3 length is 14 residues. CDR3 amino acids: CSARVSDPPDTQYF. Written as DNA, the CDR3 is TGCAGTGCTAGAGTCAGTGACCCCCCAGATACGCAGTATTTT.

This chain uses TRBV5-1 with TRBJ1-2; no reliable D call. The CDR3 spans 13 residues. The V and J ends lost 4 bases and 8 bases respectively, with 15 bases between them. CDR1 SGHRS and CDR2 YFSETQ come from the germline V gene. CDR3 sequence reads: CASSTGPSKGYTF. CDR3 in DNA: TGCGCCAGCAGCACTGGACCGTCGAAAGGCTACACCTTC.

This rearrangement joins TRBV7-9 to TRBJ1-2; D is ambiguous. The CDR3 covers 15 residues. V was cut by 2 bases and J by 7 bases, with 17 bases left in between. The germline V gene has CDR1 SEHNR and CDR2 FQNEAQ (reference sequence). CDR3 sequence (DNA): TGTGCCAGCAGCTTACCACAGACGTTGCAAGGTGGCTACACCTTC. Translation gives CASSLPQTLQGGYTF.

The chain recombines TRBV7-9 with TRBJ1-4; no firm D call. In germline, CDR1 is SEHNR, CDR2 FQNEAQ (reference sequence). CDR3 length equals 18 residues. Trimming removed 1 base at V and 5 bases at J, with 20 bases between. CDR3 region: CASSLGRARGDENEKLFF. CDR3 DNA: TGTGCCAGCAGCTTAGGAAGGGCACGCGGAGACGAGAATGAAAAACTGTTTTTT.

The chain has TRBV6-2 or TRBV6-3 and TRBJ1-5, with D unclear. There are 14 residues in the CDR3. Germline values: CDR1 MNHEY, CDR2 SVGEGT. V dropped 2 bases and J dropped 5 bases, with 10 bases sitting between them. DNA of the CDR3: TGTGCCAGCAGTTACAATCGGGGATATCAGCCCCAGCATTTT. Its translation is CASSYNRGYQPQHF.

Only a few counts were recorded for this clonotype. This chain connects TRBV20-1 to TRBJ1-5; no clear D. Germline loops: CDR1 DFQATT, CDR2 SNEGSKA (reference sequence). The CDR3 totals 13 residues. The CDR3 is CSANKAGNQPQHF. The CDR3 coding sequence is TGCAGCGCGAACAAGGCAGGCAATCAGCCCCAGCATTTT.

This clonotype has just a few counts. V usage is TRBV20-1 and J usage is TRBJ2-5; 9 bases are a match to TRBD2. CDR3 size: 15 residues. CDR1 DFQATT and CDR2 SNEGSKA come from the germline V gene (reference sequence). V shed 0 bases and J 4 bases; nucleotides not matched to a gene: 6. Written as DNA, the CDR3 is TGCAGTGCTAGAGATCGCGGGGGGGGCCGAGAGACCCAGTACTTC. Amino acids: CSARDRGGGRETQYF.

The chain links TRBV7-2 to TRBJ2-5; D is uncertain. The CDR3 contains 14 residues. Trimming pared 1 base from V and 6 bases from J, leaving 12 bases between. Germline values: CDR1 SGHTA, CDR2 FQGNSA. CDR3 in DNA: TGTGCCAGCAGCTTAGTTTATGGCTCCCAGACCCAGTACTTC. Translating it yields CASSLVYGSQTQYF. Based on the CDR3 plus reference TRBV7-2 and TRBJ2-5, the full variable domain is GAGVSQSPSNKVTEKGKDVELRCDPISGHTALYWYRQSLGQGLEFLIYFQGNSAPDKSGLPSDRFSAERTGGSVSTLTIQRTQQEDSAVYLCASSLVYGSQTQYFGPGTRLLVL.

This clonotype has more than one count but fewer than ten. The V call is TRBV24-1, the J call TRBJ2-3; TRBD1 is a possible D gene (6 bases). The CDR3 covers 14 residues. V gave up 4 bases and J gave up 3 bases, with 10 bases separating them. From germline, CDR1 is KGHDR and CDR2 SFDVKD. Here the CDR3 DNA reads TGTGCCACCAGTGACCCGAGGGGGACAGATACGCAGTATTTT. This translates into CATSDPRGTDTQYF.

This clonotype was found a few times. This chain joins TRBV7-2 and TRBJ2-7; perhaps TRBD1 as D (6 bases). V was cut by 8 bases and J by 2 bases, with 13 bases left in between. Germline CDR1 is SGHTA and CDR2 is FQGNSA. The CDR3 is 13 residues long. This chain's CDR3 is CASARGGTYEQYF. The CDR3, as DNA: TGTGCCAGCGCCCGAGGGGGTACCTACGAGCAGTACTTC.

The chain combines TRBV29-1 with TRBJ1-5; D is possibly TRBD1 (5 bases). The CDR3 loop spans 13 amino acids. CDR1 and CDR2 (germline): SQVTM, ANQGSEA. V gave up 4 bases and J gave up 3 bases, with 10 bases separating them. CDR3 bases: TGCAGCGTTGCCGGACATCTCAATCAGCCCCAGCATTTT. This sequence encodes CSVAGHLNQPQHF.

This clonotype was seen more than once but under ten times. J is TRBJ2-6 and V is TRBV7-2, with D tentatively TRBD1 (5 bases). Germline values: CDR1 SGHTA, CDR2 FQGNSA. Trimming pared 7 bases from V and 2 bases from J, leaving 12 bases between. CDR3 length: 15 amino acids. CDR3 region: CASTPEGAGANVLTF. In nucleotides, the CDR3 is TGTGCCAGCACCCCGGAAGGGGCTGGGGCCAACGTCCTGACTTTC.

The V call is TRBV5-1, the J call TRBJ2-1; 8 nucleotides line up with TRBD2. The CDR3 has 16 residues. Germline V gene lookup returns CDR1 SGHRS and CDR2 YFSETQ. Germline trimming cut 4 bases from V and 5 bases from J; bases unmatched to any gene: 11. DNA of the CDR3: TGCGCCAGCAGCCCTATGGGACTAGGGACCCACAATGAGCAGTTCTTC. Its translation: CASSPMGLGTHNEQFF.

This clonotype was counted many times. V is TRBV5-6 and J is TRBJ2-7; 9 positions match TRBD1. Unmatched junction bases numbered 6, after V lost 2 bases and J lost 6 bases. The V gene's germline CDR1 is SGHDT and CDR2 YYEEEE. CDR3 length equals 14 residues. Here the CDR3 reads CASSLTGQGSEQYF. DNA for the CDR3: TGTGCCAGCAGCTTAACGGGACAGGGTAGCGAGCAGTACTTC.

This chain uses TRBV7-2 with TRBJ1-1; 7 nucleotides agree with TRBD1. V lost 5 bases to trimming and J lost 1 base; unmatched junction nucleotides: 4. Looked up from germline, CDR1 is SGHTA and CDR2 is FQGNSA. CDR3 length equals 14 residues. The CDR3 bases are TGTGCCAGCAGCCTTGACAGGGAGAACACTGAAGCTTTCTTT. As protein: CASSLDRENTEAFF.

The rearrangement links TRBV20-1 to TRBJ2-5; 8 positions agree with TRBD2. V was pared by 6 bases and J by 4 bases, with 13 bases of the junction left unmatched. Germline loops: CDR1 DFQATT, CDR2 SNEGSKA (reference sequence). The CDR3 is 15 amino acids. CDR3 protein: CSALNPGGRRETQYF. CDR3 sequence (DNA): TGCAGTGCCCTCAACCCGGGGGGGCGGCGAGAGACCCAGTACTTC.

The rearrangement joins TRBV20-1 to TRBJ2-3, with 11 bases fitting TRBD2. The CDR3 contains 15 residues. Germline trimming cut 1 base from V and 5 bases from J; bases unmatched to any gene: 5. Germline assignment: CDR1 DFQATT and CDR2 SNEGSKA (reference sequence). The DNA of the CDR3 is TGCAGTGCTAGAGCGTTTACTAGCGGGGGAGATACGCAGTATTTT. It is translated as CSARAFTSGGDTQYF.

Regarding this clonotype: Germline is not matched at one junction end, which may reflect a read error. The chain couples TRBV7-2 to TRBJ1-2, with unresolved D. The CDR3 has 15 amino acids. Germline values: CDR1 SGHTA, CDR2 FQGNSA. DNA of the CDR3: TGTGCCAGCAGCCTAGGACTCGGGGAAAACTATGGCCACACCTTC. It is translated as CASSLGLGENYGHTF. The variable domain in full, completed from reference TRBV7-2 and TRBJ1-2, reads GAGVSQSPSNKVTEKGKDVELRCDPISGHTALYWYRQSLGQGLEFLIYFQGNSAPDKSGLPSDRFSAERTGGSVSTLTIQRTQQEDSAVYLCASSLGLGENYGHTFGSGTRLTVV.

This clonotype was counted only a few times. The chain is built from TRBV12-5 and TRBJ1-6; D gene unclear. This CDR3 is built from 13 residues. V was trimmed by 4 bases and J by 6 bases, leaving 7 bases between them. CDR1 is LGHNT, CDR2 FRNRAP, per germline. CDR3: CASGSKGNSPLHF. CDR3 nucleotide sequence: TGTGCTAGTGGTTCTAAGGGTAATTCACCCCTCCACTTT.

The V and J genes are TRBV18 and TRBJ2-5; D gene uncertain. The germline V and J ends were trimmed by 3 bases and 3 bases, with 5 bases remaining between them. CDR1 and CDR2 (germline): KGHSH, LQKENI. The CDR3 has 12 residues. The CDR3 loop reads CASSPIEETQYF. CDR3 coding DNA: TGTGCCAGCTCACCGATCGAAGAGACCCAGTACTTC.

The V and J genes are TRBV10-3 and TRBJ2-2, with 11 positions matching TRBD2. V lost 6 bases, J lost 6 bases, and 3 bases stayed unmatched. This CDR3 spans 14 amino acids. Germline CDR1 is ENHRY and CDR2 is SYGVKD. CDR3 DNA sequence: TGTGCCATCAGGCCTAGCGGGGGGCCCGGGGAGCTGTTTTTT. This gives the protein CAIRPSGGPGELFF.

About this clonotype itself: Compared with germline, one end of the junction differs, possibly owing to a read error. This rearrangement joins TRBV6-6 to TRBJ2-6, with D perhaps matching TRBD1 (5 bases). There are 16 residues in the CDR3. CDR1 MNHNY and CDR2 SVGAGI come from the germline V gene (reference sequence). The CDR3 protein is CASSPSSSSGANVPTF. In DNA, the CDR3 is TGTGCCAGCAGCCCCTCGAGTAGCTCTGGGGCCAACGTCCCGACTTTC.